Given below is one T cell receptor (beta chain) in context. This entry is derived from a study of blood T cell repertoires in COVID-19. Overall study: Italy, Spain and the United States were the sources of the convalescent and acute COVID-19 samples. T cells, B-cell-depleted T cells, or PBMCs supplied cDNA or gDNA.

Repertoires were generated with immunoSEQ multiplex PCR, while TCRdb's copy carries only in-frame clones and drops some. This sample yields over 55,000 clones, of which around four fifths are seen a single time; about two fifths belongs to the top ten. This sequence originates from a human donor in a cohort sampled during active COVID-19. Sequencing was carried out using peripheral blood.

As DNA, the CDR3 is TGTGCCAGTTGCCGACAGGGCAATCAGCCCCAGCATTTT. It translates to CASCRQGNQPQHF. The rearrangement links TRBV19 to TRBJ1-5, with a tentative D call TRBD1 (6 bases). The CDR3 runs to 13 residues. Looked up from germline, CDR1 is LNHDA and CDR2 is SQIVND (reference sequence). The V and J ends lost 8 bases and 2 bases respectively, with 10 bases between them.